The rows below give T cell receptor beta chains drawn from one sample of a study of shared T cell receptors in the human thymus. TCRdb's table, derived via immunoSEQ multiplex PCR, lists solely in-frame clones and lacks some. This sample carries 500,000 to 550,000 clones, about 80% of them seen once, and the ten largest clones take about 0.014%. The same sample was also studied in work on human thymus T cells.

Sample: thymocytes. The receptors derive from a boy younger than two with a congenital heart defect. CDR3s include the opening cysteine and the closing phenylalanine or tryptophan. A D gene is named only where the DNA matches it firmly. The size field is filled for only some rows; it gives once, few, many or a size class.

abundance	d_gene	v_gene	len	j_gene	CDR3nt	CDR3aa
-	TRBD2	TRBV9	16	TRBJ2-1	TGTGCCAGCAGCGTAGGGACTAGCGGGAGGGCTGTTGAGCAGTTCTTC	CASSVGTSGRAVEQFF
-	TRBD1	TRBV29-1	14	TRBJ1-1	TGCAGCGCTCGTCCTGACAGGGGTGCCACTGAAGCTTTCTTT	CSARPDRGATEAFF
-	-	TRBV7-2	14	TRBJ2-7	TGTGCCAGCAGCCCACCCGGGGGTGACTACGAGCAGTACTTC	CASSPPGGDYEQYF
-	TRBD2	TRBV2	18	TRBJ2-2	TGTGCCAGCAGTGAGTGGTCTAGCGGGAGGCACAACACCGGGGAGCTGTTTTTT	CASSEWSSGRHNTGELFF
-	TRBD2	TRBV4-1	19	TRBJ2-7	TGCGCCAGCAGCCAAGACCCCCTAGCGGGAAAACCAAACTCCTACGAGCAGTACTTC	CASSQDPLAGKPNSYEQYF
few	TRBD1	TRBV7-7	13	TRBJ2-4	TGTGCTAGCAGTAGCGACAGGGTGGGCATTCAGTACTTC	CASSSDRVGIQYF
-	TRBD1	TRBV15	16	TRBJ2-1	TGTGCCACCAGCAGAGATCGGCGACAGGGGGTCGATGAGCAGTTCTTC	CATSRDRRQGVDEQFF
-	TRBD1	TRBV28	15	TRBJ2-2	TGTGCCAGCAGCCCCGGACAGGGGTACACCGGGGAGCTGTTTTTT	CASSPGQGYTGELFF
once	-	TRBV5-4	12	TRBJ1-2	TGTGCCAGCAGGCCCGGGGGGGATGGCTACACCTTC	CASRPGGDGYTF
-	-	TRBV4-3	21	TRBJ1-4	TGCGCCAGCAGCCAAGGGGGACTAACAGGGAGAGAATTTGCAACTAATGAAAAACTGTTTTTT	CASSQGGLTGREFATNEKLFF
-	-	TRBV9	14	TRBJ2-7	TGTGCCAGCAGCGTAGGGACAGCCTCCTACGAGCAGTACTTC	CASSVGTASYEQYF
-	-	TRBV19	14	TRBJ2-1	TGTGCCAGTAGTATCTTAGGGGTTTACAATGAGCAGTTCTTC	CASSILGVYNEQFF
-	-	TRBV27	14	TRBJ2-7	TGTGCCAGCAGTTTTTCGAGCAGCGCCTACGAGCAGTACTTC	CASSFSSSAYEQYF